This T cell receptor beta chain is drawn from a study of T cell responses to AZD1222 COVID-19 vaccine. Study findings and constraints: Spike-specific TCR breadth and depth grew following two AZD1222 doses.

Sequenced by immunoSEQ multiplex PCR; TCRdb stores in-frame clones only, minus some. The profile covers over 110,000 clones, with 85% to 90% appearing a single time and more than 1.5% taken by the ten largest. A remark on this clone: Its antigen remains unknown. One end of the junction is discordant with germline, which a read error may explain.

Sequenced here: peripheral blood, sampled on day 0 of AZD1222 vaccination. This clonotype originated in an adult in good health.

As DNA, the CDR3 is TGCAGCCTTGAAGTGGGGGGTGGCTACACCTTC. Amino acids: CSLEVGGGYTF. V usage is TRBV29-1 and J usage is TRBJ1-2, with D possibly TRBD1 on 5 matching bases. The germline CDR1 and CDR2 sequences are SQVTM and ANQGSEA. The CDR3 is made up of 11 amino acids.